These 2 T cell receptor beta chains were sequenced from one sample in a study of blood T cell repertoires in COVID-19. The method was immunoSEQ multiplex PCR; TCRdb's version includes in-frame clones alone and lacks a portion of them. The table lists 130,000 to 150,000 clones, around four fifths of them singletons. Sequencing was performed on peripheral blood. The origin of the receptors is a human donor in a cohort sampled during active COVID-19.

This clone was found once. The J gene is TRBJ2-5, the V gene TRBV5-1; a weak D match, TRBD1 (6 bases). In germline, CDR1 is SGHRS, CDR2 YFSETQ. V was clipped by 4 bases and J by 4 bases, with 11 bases between them. This CDR3 comprises 13 residues. The CDR3 is CASSQRTVETQYF. CDR3 in DNA: TGCGCCAGCAGCCAAAGGACAGTAGAGACCCAGTACTTC.

This rearrangement joins TRBV7-9 to TRBJ2-3; TRBD1 matches at 7 bases. The CDR3 length is 16 residues. Germline V gene lookup returns CDR1 SEHNR and CDR2 FQNEAQ (reference sequence). J was trimmed by 0 bases and V by 1 base; bases with no gene match: 4. The chain's CDR3 is CASSLGQGPSTDTQYF. The CDR3, as DNA: TGTGCCAGCAGCTTAGGACAGGGTCCTAGCACAGATACGCAGTATTTT.